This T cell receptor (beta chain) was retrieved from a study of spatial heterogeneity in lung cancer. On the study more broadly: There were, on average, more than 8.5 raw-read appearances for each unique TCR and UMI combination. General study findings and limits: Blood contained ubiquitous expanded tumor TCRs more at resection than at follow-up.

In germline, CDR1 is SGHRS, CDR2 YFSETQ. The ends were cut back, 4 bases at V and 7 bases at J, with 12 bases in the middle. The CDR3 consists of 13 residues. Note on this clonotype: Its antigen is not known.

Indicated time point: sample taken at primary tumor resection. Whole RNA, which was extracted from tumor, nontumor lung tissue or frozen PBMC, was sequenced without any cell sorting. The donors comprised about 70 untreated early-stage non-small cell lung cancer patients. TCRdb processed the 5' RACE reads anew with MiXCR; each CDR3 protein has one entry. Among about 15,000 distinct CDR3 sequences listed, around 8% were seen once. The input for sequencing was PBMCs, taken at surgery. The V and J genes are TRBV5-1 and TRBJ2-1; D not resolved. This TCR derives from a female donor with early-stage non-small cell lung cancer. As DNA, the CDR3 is TGCGCCAGCAGCCCAAACAACCTAAATGAGCAGTTCTTC. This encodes CASSPNNLNEQFF.